This TCR beta chain was retrieved from a study of blood T cell repertoires in COVID-19 (TCRdb year 2020). Regarding the research as a whole: Samples covering the acute and convalescent phases of COVID-19 were provided by collaborators in the United States, Italy and Spain. The material from the prospective study consisted of cDNA or gDNA derived from T cells, B-cell-depleted T cells, or PBMCs. Subjects who had been exposed to COVID-19, were actively infected with it, or had recovered from it provided the deeply sampled blood TCRbeta repertoires that made up the dataset. The repertoires were made available in a free public database intended to serve as a resource for research on the immune response to SARS-CoV-2. The samples were drawn from two sources: the first 160 participants of the ongoing ImmuneRACE study, and 1,254 subjects contributed by 6 global collaborators. Sample metadata almost always included a de-identified subject ID, COVID-19 status, age in years and sex. HLA class I and class II types, where available, came from metadata supplied by the sample provider rather than from assay-based typing.

In the case of this clone: It has no known antigen specificity. Per-base qualities were not stored, and no clone one base away is much larger.

Study-wide conclusions, independent of this receptor: Clinical and demographic metadata were provided uncurated, with the amount varying by source and participant.

The germline V end is reduced by 6 bases and the J end by 2 bases; junction bases left unmatched: 9. The germline V gene yields MDHEN for CDR1 and SYDVKM for CDR2. The CDR3 spans 15 residues, from the cysteine through the phenylalanine. Solely the CDR3 DNA is kept, with 45 bases framed from the first base. Whole blood was collected in K2EDTA tubes by collaborating institutions according to the institutions' own protocols. For TCRbeta analysis, collaborator samples were shipped as frozen whole blood, as isolated PBMCs, or as DNA extracted from either sample type. TCRbeta CDR3 regions were amplified from genomic DNA by means of the immunoSEQ Assay, a bias-controlled multiplex PCR. As for the original processing: Nucleated cell counts per sample were estimated from amplification of reference gene primers within the assay. To quantify the absolute abundance of each unique TCRbeta CDR3 rearrangement, sequence reads were collapsed and filtered. For each sample, productive Simpson clonality was calculated as the square root of Simpson's diversity index over productive rearrangements. TCRdb retrieved this table from immuneACCESS and kept in-frame rearrangements only. Not all clones are present; in checked studies, unresolved V genes account for under half, and no reason is known for the remainder. V, J and clone size derive from that table, while D and trimming were established from the DNA sequence. The sample table holds 55,000 or so clones, of which under 85% were seen once. Roughly 3.2% of the sample is held by the ten biggest clonotypes.

The sample consisted of peripheral blood. This chain is built from TRBV28 and TRBJ1-1, and TRBD1 aligns with 7 junction nucleotides. The TCR sequence derives from a man aged 55 to 70 with acute or convalescent COVID-19. The nucleotide sequence reads as follows: TGTGCCAGCAGACCTGACAGGGCCCTTAACACTGAAGCTTTCTTT. Its protein product is CASRPDRALNTEAFF.